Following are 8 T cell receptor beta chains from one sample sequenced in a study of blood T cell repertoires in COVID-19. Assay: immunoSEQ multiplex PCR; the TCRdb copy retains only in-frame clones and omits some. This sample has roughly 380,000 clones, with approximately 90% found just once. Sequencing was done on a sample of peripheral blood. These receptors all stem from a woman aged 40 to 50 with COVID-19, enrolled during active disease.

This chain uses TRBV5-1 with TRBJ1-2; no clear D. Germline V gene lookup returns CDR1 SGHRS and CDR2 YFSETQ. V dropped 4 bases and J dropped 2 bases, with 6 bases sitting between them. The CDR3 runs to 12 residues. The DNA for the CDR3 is TGCGCCAGCAGCGAGGGCAACTATGGCTACACCTTC. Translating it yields CASSEGNYGYTF.

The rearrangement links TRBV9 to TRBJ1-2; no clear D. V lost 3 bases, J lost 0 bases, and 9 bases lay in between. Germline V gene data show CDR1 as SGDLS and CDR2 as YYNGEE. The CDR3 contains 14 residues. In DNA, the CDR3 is TGTGCCAGCAGCGGCGACTTAGCTAACTATGGCTACACCTTC. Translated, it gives CASSGDLANYGYTF.

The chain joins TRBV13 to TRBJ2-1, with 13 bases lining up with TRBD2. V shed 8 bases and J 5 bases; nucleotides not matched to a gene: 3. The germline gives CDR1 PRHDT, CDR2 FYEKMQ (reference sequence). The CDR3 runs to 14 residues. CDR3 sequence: CASLTSGGDNEQFF. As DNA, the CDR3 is TGTGCCAGCCTTACTAGCGGGGGGGACAATGAGCAGTTCTTC.

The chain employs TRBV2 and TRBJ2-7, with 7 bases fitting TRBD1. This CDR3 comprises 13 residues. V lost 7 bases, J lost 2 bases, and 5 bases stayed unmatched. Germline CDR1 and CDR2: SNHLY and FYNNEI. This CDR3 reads CASKRGGAYEQYF. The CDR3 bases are TGTGCCAGCAAGAGAGGGGGCGCCTACGAGCAGTACTTC.

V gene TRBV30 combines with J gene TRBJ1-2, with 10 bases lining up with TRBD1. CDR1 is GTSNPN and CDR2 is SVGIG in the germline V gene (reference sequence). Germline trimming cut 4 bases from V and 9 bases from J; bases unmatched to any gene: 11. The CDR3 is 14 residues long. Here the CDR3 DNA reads TGTGCCTGGACCATGGGACAGGGGTCTAGGAGCTACACCTTC. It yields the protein CAWTMGQGSRSYTF.

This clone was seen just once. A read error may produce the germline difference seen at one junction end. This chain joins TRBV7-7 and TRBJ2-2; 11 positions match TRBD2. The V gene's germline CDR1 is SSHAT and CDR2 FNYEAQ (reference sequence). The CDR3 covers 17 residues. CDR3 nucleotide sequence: TGTGCTAGCAGCTTAACTTCGACTAGCGGGGTCACCGGGGAGCTGTTTTTT. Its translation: CASSLTSTSGVTGELFF.

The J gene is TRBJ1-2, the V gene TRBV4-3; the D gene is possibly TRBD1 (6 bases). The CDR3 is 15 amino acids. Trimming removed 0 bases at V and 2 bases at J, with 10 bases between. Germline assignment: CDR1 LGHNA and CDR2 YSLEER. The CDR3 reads CASSQDTGINYGYTF. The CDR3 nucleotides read TGCGCCAGCAGCCAAGACACAGGGATAAACTATGGCTACACCTTC.

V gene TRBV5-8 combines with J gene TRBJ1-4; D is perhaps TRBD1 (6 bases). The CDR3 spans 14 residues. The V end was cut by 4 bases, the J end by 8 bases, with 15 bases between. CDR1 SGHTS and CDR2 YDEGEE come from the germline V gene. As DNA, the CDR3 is TGTGCCAGCAGCCTAGGGGGGGTGAGAGAAAAACTGTTTTTT. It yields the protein CASSLGGVREKLFF.